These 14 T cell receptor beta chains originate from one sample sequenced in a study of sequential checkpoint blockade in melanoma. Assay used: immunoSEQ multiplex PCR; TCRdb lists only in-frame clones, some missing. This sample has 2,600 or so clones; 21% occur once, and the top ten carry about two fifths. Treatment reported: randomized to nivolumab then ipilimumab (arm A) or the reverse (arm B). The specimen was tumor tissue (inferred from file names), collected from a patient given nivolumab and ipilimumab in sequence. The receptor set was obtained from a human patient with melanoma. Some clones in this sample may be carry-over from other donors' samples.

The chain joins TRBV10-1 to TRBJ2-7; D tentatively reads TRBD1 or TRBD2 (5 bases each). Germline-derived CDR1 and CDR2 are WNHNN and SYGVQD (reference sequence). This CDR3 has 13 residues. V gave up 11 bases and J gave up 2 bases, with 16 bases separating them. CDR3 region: CARKPGPPYEQYF. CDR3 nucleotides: TGCGCCCGAAAACCGGGACCCCCCTACGAGCAGTACTTC.

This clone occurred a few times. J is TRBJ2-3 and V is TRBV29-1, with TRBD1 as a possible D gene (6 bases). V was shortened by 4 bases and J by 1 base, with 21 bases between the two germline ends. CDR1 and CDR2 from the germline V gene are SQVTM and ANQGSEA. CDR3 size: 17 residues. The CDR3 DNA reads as TGCAGCGTTGTGGGTCGTCAGGGGAGCGAGGGCACAGATACGCAGTATTTT. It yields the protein CSVVGRQGSEGTDTQYF.

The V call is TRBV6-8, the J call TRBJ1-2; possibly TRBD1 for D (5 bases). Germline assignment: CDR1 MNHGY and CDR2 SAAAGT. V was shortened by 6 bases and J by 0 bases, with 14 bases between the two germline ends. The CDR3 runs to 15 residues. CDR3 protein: CASRAAGGTNYGYTF. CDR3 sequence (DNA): TGTGCCAGCAGAGCGGCCGGGGGAACTAACTATGGCTACACCTTC.

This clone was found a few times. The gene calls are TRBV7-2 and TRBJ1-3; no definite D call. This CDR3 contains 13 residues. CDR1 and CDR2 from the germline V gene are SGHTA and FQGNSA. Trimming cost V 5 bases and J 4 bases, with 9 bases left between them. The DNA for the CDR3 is TGTGCCAGCAGCCCTGGTTCAGGAAACACCATATATTTT. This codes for CASSPGSGNTIYF.

As DNA, the CDR3 is TGTGCCAGCAGTCCTCGTAAGGCGACAGGGGCCCACTATGGCTACACCTTC. Translating gives CASSPRKATGAHYGYTF. The chain combines TRBV28 with TRBJ1-2, with 8 bases identical to TRBD1. J was trimmed by 3 bases and V by 5 bases; bases with no gene match: 14. Germline CDR1 is MDHEN and CDR2 is SYDVKM. CDR3 size: 17 residues.

CDR3 in DNA: TGCGCCAGCAGCTCAGGACAGGGAGGGAACACTGAAGCTTTCTTT. Translation gives CASSSGQGGNTEAFF. The V call is TRBV5-1, the J call TRBJ1-1; 8 bases are shared with TRBD1. CDR3 length: 15 amino acids. V gave up 3 bases and J gave up 1 base; unmatched junction bases: 5. The germline CDR1 and CDR2 sequences are SGHRS and YFSETQ.

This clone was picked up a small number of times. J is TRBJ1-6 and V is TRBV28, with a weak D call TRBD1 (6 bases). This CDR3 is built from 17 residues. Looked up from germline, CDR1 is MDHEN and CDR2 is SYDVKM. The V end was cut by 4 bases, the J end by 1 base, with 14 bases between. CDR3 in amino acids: CASSSRGAGSYNSPLHF. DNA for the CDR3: TGTGCCAGCAGTTCACGGGGGGCGGGGTCCTATAATTCACCCCTCCACTTT.

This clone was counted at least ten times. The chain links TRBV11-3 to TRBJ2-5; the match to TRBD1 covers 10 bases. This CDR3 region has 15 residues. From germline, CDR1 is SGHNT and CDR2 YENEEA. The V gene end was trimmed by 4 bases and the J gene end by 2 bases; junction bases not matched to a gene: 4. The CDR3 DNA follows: TGTGCCAGCAGCTCGGGACAGGGGTCTCAAGAGACCCAGTACTTC. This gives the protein CASSSGQGSQETQYF.

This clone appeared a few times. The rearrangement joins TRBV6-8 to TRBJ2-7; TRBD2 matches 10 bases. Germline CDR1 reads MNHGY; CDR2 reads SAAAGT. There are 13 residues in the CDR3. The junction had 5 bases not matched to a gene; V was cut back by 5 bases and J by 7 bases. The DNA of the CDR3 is TGTGCCAGCAGTAGCGGGGGGGTGAGAGAGCAGTACTTC. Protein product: CASSSGGVREQYF.

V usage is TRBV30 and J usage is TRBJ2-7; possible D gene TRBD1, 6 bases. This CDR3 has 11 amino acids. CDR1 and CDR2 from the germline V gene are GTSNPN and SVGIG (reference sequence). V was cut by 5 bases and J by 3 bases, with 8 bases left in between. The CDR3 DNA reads TGTGCCTGGGGGGGCGGCTACGAGCAGTACTTC. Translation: CAWGGGYEQYF. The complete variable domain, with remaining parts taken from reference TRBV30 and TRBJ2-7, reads SQTIHQWPATLVQPVGSPLSLECTVEGTSNPNLYWYRQAAGRGLQLLFYSVGIGQISSEVPQNLSASRPQDRQFILSSKKLLLSDSGFYLCAWGGGYEQYFGPGTRLTVT.

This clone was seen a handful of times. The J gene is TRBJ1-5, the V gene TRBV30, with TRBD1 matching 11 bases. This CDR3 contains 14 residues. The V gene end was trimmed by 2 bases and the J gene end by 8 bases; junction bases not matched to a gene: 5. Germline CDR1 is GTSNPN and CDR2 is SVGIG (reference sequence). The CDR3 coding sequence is TGTGCCTGGAGTTGGACAGGGGGCTCGGAGCCCCAGCATTTT. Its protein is CAWSWTGGSEPQHF. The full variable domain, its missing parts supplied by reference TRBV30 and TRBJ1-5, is SQTIHQWPATLVQPVGSPLSLECTVEGTSNPNLYWYRQAAGRGLQLLFYSVGIGQISSEVPQNLSASRPQDRQFILSSKKLLLSDSGFYLCAWSWTGGSEPQHFGDGTRLSIL.

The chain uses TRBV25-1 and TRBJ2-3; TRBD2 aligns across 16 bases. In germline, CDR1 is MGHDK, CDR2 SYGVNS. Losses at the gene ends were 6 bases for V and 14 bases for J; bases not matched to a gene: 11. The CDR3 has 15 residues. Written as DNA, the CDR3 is TGTGCCAGCAGCCTAATGGGGACTAGCGGGGGGGCGGCGTATTTT. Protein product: CASSLMGTSGGAAYF.

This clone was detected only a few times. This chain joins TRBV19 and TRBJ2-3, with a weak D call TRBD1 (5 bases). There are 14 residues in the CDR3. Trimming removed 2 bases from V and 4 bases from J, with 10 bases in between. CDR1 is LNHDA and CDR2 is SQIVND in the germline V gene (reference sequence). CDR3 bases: TGTGCCAGTAGTATAAACAGGATCTCAGATACGCAGTATTTT. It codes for CASSINRISDTQYF.

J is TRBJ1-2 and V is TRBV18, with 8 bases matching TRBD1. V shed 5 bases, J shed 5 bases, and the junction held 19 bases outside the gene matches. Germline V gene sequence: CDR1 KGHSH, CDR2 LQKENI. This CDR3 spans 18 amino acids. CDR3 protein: CASSFTGTGWASGYGYTF. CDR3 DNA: TGTGCCAGCTCATTTACCGGGACAGGATGGGCCTCGGGGTATGGCTACACCTTC.